Listed here is a single T cell receptor beta chain. There is no known antigen for this receptor. The sample holds no much larger clone one base away, and base qualities are not on file. This entry is derived from a study of T cell changes during pregnancy in multiple sclerosis (dated by TCRdb to between 2018 and 2021). Study-wide context: In women with multiple sclerosis, the researchers looked at how the T cell repertoire shifted as pregnancy progressed.

Libraries were constructed by the immunoSEQ multiplex PCR assay. TCRdb obtained this table from immuneACCESS and retained in-frame rearrangements with V and J assigned. These tables miss some clones; where compared with another copy, unresolved V genes account for less than half of the shortfall, and the remainder is unexplained. Counted in this sample were about 74,000 clones; roughly 92% of them appeared once. The ten largest clones add up to 3.5% to 4.5% of the sample. The CDR3 starts with the cysteine, ends with the phenylalanine, and has 14 residues. CDR3 DNA only is kept here, 42 bases in frame from base 1. Trimming leaves V shorter by 4 bases and J shorter by 2 bases, with the junction holding 4 bases beyond the gene matches. From the germline V gene (reference sequence), CDR1 is SGHNT and CDR2 is YYREEE.

The clonotype originates from a female donor in good health, enrolled as a control in a pregnancy study. The sequence joins TRBV5-4 to TRBJ1-1; 8 bases in between match TRBD1. The material sequenced was peripheral blood, taken after pregnancy. CDR3 protein: CASSLQGGNTEAFF. The DNA sequence follows: TGTGCCAGCAGCCTACAGGGGGGTAACACTGAAGCTTTCTTT.